The 24 T cell receptor beta chains below all came from one sample that was sequenced in a study of control samples from healthy donors and cancer patients. Libraries were prepared by immunoSEQ multiplex PCR; TCRdb keeps only in-frame clonotypes and omits some of them. This sample has about 120,000 clones, with around 90% found just once. The sample was blood. The receptors originated from a man aged 35 to 55 in good health.

The chain combines TRBV5-4 with TRBJ1-6; D gene uncertain. The V end lost 5 bases, the J end lost 9 bases, and 15 bases lay between the germline ends. The CDR3 contains 14 residues. The V gene's germline CDR1 is SGHNT and CDR2 YYREEE (reference sequence). The CDR3 bases are TGTGCCAGCAGTGGAGCGTGGGATGGTTCACCCCTCCACTTT. Translated, it gives CASSGAWDGSPLHF.

The CDR3 loop is CASSYQGQGNYGYTF. The CDR3 nucleotides read TGTGCCAGCAGTTACCAGGGACAGGGTAATTATGGCTACACCTTC. The V and J genes are TRBV6-5 and TRBJ1-2; 9 bases map to TRBD1. V dropped 2 bases and J dropped 5; count of bases not matched to a gene: 6. Looked up from germline, CDR1 is MNHEY and CDR2 is SVGAGI. The CDR3 runs to 15 residues.

The chain joins TRBV7-9 to TRBJ2-2; 7 bases agree with TRBD2. The CDR3 consists of 16 residues. V shed 2 bases, J shed 3 bases, and the junction held 6 bases outside the gene matches. Germline lookup yields CDR1 SEHNR and CDR2 FQNEAQ (reference sequence). The CDR3 DNA is TGTGCCAGCAGCTTATTGGCGGGGGAGTACACCGGGGAGCTGTTTTTT. Residues: CASSLLAGEYTGELFF.

V is TRBV18 and J is TRBJ1-6; D uncertain. The CDR3 contains 16 residues. Germline V CDR1 and CDR2: KGHSH, LQKENI. V was trimmed by 4 bases and J by 7 bases, leaving 17 bases between them. The CDR3: CASSRPGLSRNSPLHF. CDR3 DNA: TGTGCCAGCTCACGACCCGGACTCTCACGAAATTCACCCCTCCACTTT.

The chain employs TRBV9 and TRBJ1-5, with D possibly matching TRBD1 (6 bases). The CDR3 spans 12 residues. Germline V gene lookup returns CDR1 SGDLS and CDR2 YYNGEE. V shed 5 bases and J shed 5 bases, with 8 bases lying between them. The CDR3 DNA reads TGTGCCAGCAGTCCAGGGGATCAGCCCCAGCATTTT. Its protein is CASSPGDQPQHF.

Comments on this clone: Other nucleotide sequences from this sample produce the same CDR3. V gene TRBV9 combines with J gene TRBJ2-5; D gene ambiguous. The CDR3 extends over 13 amino acids. Deletions cut 0 bases from V and 5 bases from J, with 8 bases between. The germline V gene encodes CDR1 SGDLS and CDR2 YYNGEE. The CDR3: CASSVALGETQYF. The CDR3 DNA sequence: TGTGCCAGCAGCGTAGCACTCGGGGAGACCCAGTACTTC.

The gene calls are TRBV12-3 or TRBV12-4 and TRBJ1-2, with D possibly matching TRBD1 (6 bases). V lost 1 base and J 3 bases, leaving 6 bases between the germline ends. This CDR3 contains 13 residues. This chain's CDR3 is CASSLGQDYGYTF. The CDR3 nucleotides are TGTGCCAGCAGTTTAGGACAGGACTATGGCTACACCTTC.

This sequence joins TRBV5-1 and TRBJ2-1; tentatively, D is TRBD1 (5 bases). The germline gives CDR1 SGHRS, CDR2 YFSETQ. The CDR3 extends over 15 amino acids. V gave up 1 base and J gave up 6 bases, with 14 bases separating them. CDR3 coding DNA: TGCGCCAGCAGCTTGTGGTCTGGACAAAGCAATGAGCAGTTCTTC. Encoded protein: CASSLWSGQSNEQFF.

The chain carries TRBV2 and TRBJ2-3, with no clear D. Trimming cost V 4 bases and J 4 bases, with 6 bases left between them. Germline loops: CDR1 SNHLY, CDR2 FYNNEI. The CDR3 contains 12 residues. The CDR3 DNA sequence: TGTGCCAGCAGTGTTGTGGCAGATACGCAGTATTTT. It codes for CASSVVADTQYF.

V gene TRBV2 combines with J gene TRBJ2-1, with D perhaps TRBD2 (6 bases). CDR1 is SNHLY and CDR2 is FYNNEI in the germline V gene. Trimming took off 1 base at V and 6 bases at J, with 7 bases between the two ends. The CDR3 is 13 residues long. The CDR3 here is CASSEVSGNEQFF. The CDR3 DNA reads as TGTGCCAGCAGTGAAGTTAGCGGCAATGAGCAGTTCTTC.

The chain is built from TRBV5-1 and TRBJ2-2; 7 nucleotides line up with TRBD2. V dropped 0 bases and J dropped 3; count of bases not matched to a gene: 5. The germline CDR1 and CDR2 sequences are SGHRS and YFSETQ. The CDR3 length is 16 residues. This CDR3 is CASSLEASGYTGELFF. CDR3 nucleotide sequence: TGCGCCAGCAGCTTGGAGGCTAGCGGTTACACCGGGGAGCTGTTTTTT.

The chain has TRBV6-5 and TRBJ2-7; 7 positions agree with TRBD1. Losses at the gene ends were 2 bases for V and 0 bases for J; bases not matched to a gene: 4. The CDR3 has 15 amino acids. From germline, CDR1 is MNHEY and CDR2 SVGAGI. CDR3 loop: CASSYRTGTSYEQYF. Written as DNA, the CDR3 is TGTGCCAGCAGTTACAGGACAGGTACCTCCTACGAGCAGTACTTC.

J is TRBJ1-4 and V is TRBV6-5; 8 nucleotides agree with TRBD1. The germline V gene has CDR1 MNHEY and CDR2 SVGAGI. The CDR3 is made up of 15 amino acids. Trimming removed 5 bases from V and 7 bases from J; junction bases left unmatched: 9. DNA of the CDR3: TGTGCCAGCAGTCACCGGACAGGGACGGGTGAAAAACTGTTTTTT. This sequence encodes CASSHRTGTGEKLFF.

The chain couples TRBV5-1 to TRBJ2-7; D is perhaps TRBD1 or TRBD2 (5 bases each). V gave up 2 bases and J gave up 2 bases, with 23 bases separating them. Germline V gene sequence: CDR1 SGHRS, CDR2 YFSETQ. The length of the CDR3 is 18 residues. CDR3 sequence reads: CASSFLPGTDFRAYEQYF. The CDR3 DNA reads as TGCGCCAGCAGCTTTTTGCCCGGGACGGACTTTAGAGCCTACGAGCAGTACTTC.

The genes are TRBV9 and TRBJ2-1; 11 bases match TRBD2. Germline V gene data show CDR1 as SGDLS and CDR2 as YYNGEE. V was pared by 4 bases and J by 9 bases, with 9 bases of the junction left unmatched. This CDR3 is built from 15 residues. The CDR3 nucleotides are TGTGCCAGCAGCCCGCGTAGCGGGGGGGCTGGTGAGCAGTTCTTC. Its protein is CASSPRSGGAGEQFF.

This chain uses TRBV11-2 with TRBJ2-3, with TRBD1 as a possible D gene (6 bases). The CDR3 totals 14 residues. The germline V gene encodes CDR1 SGHAT and CDR2 FQNNGV. V was clipped by 0 bases and J by 7 bases, with 11 bases between them. The CDR3 DNA sequence: TGTGCCAGCAGCTTAGATGGCAGGGGATATACGCAGTATTTT. Translated, it gives CASSLDGRGYTQYF.

This sequence joins TRBV14 and TRBJ1-4; D is unresolved. The CDR3 sequence is 19 residues long. The germline V gene has CDR1 SGHDN and CDR2 FVKESK. The V and J ends lost 0 bases and 0 bases respectively, with 17 bases between them. The DNA for the CDR3 is TGTGCCAGCAGCCAAGACCCCTTCGGCCGGCATGCAACTAATGAAAAACTGTTTTTT. It yields the protein CASSQDPFGRHATNEKLFF.

This chain connects TRBV5-1 to TRBJ2-7; D perhaps matches TRBD1 (6 bases). This CDR3 spans 16 amino acids. Between the trimmed V and J ends, which lost 0 bases and 5 bases, there was a span of 18 bases. From germline, CDR1 is SGHRS and CDR2 YFSETQ. The CDR3 here is CASSLVGQSTRNEQYF. The CDR3 region has the DNA TGCGCCAGCAGCTTGGTTGGACAGAGTACAAGGAACGAGCAGTACTTC.

The CDR3 sequence is CASSYREVDTQYF. The CDR3 nucleotides are TGTGCCAGCAGTTACCGTGAGGTAGATACGCAGTATTTT. This rearrangement joins TRBV6-2 or TRBV6-3 to TRBJ2-3; D gene unclear. CDR1 is MNHEY and CDR2 is SVGEGT in the germline V gene. With 2 bases removed from V and 5 bases from J, the gap between germline ends came to 8 bases. The CDR3 is made up of 13 amino acids.

V usage is TRBV5-5 and J usage is TRBJ2-1, with a weak D call TRBD1 (6 bases). CDR1 is SGHKS and CDR2 is YYEKEE in the germline V gene (reference sequence). CDR3 length: 16 residues. Deletions cut 7 bases from V and 5 bases from J, with 22 bases between. DNA of the CDR3: TGTGCCAGCGGCGTGGGGGTAGGTGGGGGCGACAATGAGCAGTTCTTC. Translated, it gives CASGVGVGGGDNEQFF.

The chain employs TRBV4-2 and TRBJ1-4; D is uncertain. CDR3 size: 16 residues. Between the trimmed V and J ends, which lost 4 bases and 0 bases, there was a span of 12 bases. Germline values: CDR1 LGHNA, CDR2 YNFKEQ. The CDR3 sequence is CASSPRARATNEKLFF. CDR3 bases: TGTGCCAGCAGCCCAAGAGCACGGGCAACTAATGAAAAACTGTTTTTT.

This chain connects TRBV28 to TRBJ1-2; D is perhaps TRBD1 (5 bases). The CDR3 has 12 residues. The germline CDR1 and CDR2 sequences are MDHEN and SYDVKM. V lost 4 bases and J 5 bases, leaving 8 bases between the germline ends. The CDR3 loop is CASSSRAYGYTF. The CDR3 DNA reads TGTGCCAGCAGTTCCAGGGCTTATGGCTACACCTTC.

The chain couples TRBV28 to TRBJ2-2, with TRBD2 as a possible D gene (5 bases). Per germline, CDR1 MDHEN and CDR2 SYDVKM. The CDR3 totals 14 residues. Trimming removed 7 bases from V and 5 bases from J, with 14 bases in between. The chain's CDR3 is CASKRDVVTGELFF. The CDR3 bases are TGTGCCAGCAAACGGGATGTGGTAACCGGGGAGCTGTTTTTT.

This chain connects TRBV3-1 (or the pseudogene TRBV3-2) to TRBJ2-1; D may be TRBD2 (5 bases). V dropped 0 bases and J dropped 6 bases, with 15 bases sitting between them. The CDR3 runs 16 residues. Germline V gene data show CDR1 as LGHDT and CDR2 as YNNKEL (reference sequence). CDR3 residues: CASSQESASSLNEQFF. The DNA for the CDR3 is TGTGCCAGCAGCCAAGAGAGTGCTAGCAGCCTCAATGAGCAGTTCTTC.